Following are 20 T cell receptor beta chains from one sample sequenced in a study of lymphopenia after photon versus proton radiotherapy. Profiling relied on immunoSEQ multiplex PCR, and the TCRdb table lists in-frame clones only, not all of them. The sample lists tens of thousands of clones, 70% to 85% occurring once. The sample in question was peripheral blood, obtained from a patient treated with proton-based radiotherapy. The receptors originated from a man aged 60-69 years with pancreatic cancer.

This sequence joins TRBV19 and TRBJ2-5, with no clear D. This CDR3 region has 13 residues. Germline CDR1 is LNHDA and CDR2 is SQIVND (reference sequence). Trimming took 1 base from V and 3 from J, leaving 6 bases between them. CDR3 in amino acids: CASSIAQKETQYF. In DNA, the CDR3 is TGTGCCAGTAGTATAGCTCAGAAAGAGACCCAGTACTTC.

This clone has just a few counts. The V gene is TRBV27, the J gene TRBJ2-7; 8 positions agree with TRBD1. This CDR3 spans 12 amino acids. The J segment lost 2 bases and the V segment lost 6 bases, leaving 0 bases of the junction unmatched. Germline-derived CDR1 and CDR2 are MNHEY and SMNVEV (reference sequence). CDR3 nucleotide sequence: TGTGCCAGCAGGGGACAGGCCTACGAGCAGTACTTC. Protein: CASRGQAYEQYF.

The chain uses TRBV5-1 and TRBJ2-6; D is tentatively TRBD1 or TRBD2 (5 bases each). V gave up 6 bases and J gave up 0 bases, with 10 bases separating them. The CDR3 totals 15 residues. From germline, CDR1 is SGHRS and CDR2 YFSETQ. The CDR3 DNA is TGCGCCAGCAAAAAAGGGACCTCTGGGGCCAACGTCCTGACTTTC. Protein product: CASKKGTSGANVLTF.

This chain links TRBV4-1 with TRBJ2-7, with TRBD2 matching 7 bases. Germline loops: CDR1 MGHRA, CDR2 YSYEKL. J gave up 6 bases and V 1 base, and 9 bases lay outside the gene matches. The CDR3 contains 15 residues. The CDR3 loop reads CASSQGEGSRSEQYF. The DNA for the CDR3 is TGCGCCAGCAGCCAAGGGGAGGGCAGCCGTTCCGAGCAGTACTTC.

The chain joins TRBV19 to TRBJ2-7, with 7 bases that match TRBD2. Germline CDR1 is LNHDA and CDR2 is SQIVND (reference sequence). This CDR3 region has 14 residues. J lost 7 bases, V lost 5 bases, and 11 bases had no gene match. The CDR3 region is CASSVGSGLGEQYF. The CDR3 bases are TGTGCCAGTAGTGTTGGTAGCGGGCTGGGAGAGCAGTACTTC.

The V call is TRBV10-3, the J call TRBJ2-7, with D possibly TRBD2 on 7 matching bases. This CDR3 has 15 amino acids. Trimming took 6 bases from V and 2 from J, leaving 17 bases between them. Germline lookup yields CDR1 ENHRY and CDR2 SYGVKD. The DNA for the CDR3 is TGTGCCATCAGGTCGGGGGGAACAGGGACCTACGAGCAGTACTTC. It encodes CAIRSGGTGTYEQYF.

Written as DNA, the CDR3 is TGTGCCAGCAGCACCGGACATCCTAACTATGGCTACACCTTC. Encoded protein: CASSTGHPNYGYTF. The V and J genes are TRBV7-9 and TRBJ1-2, with D perhaps TRBD1 (5 bases). The V gene lost 5 bases and the J gene lost 0 bases, with 10 bases spanning the gap. Germline V gene sequence: CDR1 SEHNR, CDR2 FQNEAQ (reference sequence). This CDR3 has 14 residues.

The chain recombines TRBV2 with TRBJ1-5, with D possibly matching TRBD1 (5 bases). This CDR3 spans 15 amino acids. Germline V gene data show CDR1 as SNHLY and CDR2 as FYNNEI. Trimming left V 6 bases short and J 2 bases short, with 14 bases between. DNA of the CDR3: TGTGCCAGCAGAAGGGGTGGCCCGGGCAATCAGCCCCAGCATTTT. Its translation is CASRRGGPGNQPQHF.

This clone was detected only once. This chain uses TRBV5-1 with TRBJ2-7, with a weak D call TRBD2 (6 bases). The V end was cut by 4 bases, the J end by 7 bases, with 18 bases between. This CDR3 region has 14 residues. Germline V gene sequence: CDR1 SGHRS, CDR2 YFSETQ. This chain's CDR3 is CASSRIADLGEQYF. CDR3 bases: TGCGCCAGCAGCAGGATAGCGGACTTGGGGGAGCAGTACTTC.

This clone has more than one count but fewer than ten. This chain joins TRBV5-1 and TRBJ1-4; possibly TRBD1 for D (5 bases). CDR3 length: 15 amino acids. Trimming shortened V by 4 bases and J by 8 bases, and 18 bases separated the two germline ends. The germline V gene encodes CDR1 SGHRS and CDR2 YFSETQ. CDR3 DNA sequence: TGCGCCAGCAGCAGTGGACGGGGGGAAACCGAAAAACTGTTTTTT. It codes for CASSSGRGETEKLFF.

The V call is TRBV28, the J call TRBJ1-1; 9 bases align to TRBD1. V was clipped by 3 bases and J by 3 bases; unmatched bases: 5. The germline CDR1 and CDR2 sequences are MDHEN and SYDVKM. The CDR3 is 15 residues long. The CDR3 loop is CASSFGTGWYTEAFF. CDR3 DNA sequence: TGTGCCAGCAGTTTCGGGACAGGGTGGTACACTGAAGCTTTCTTT.

This chain uses TRBV2 with TRBJ1-6, with D tentatively TRBD1 (5 bases). The CDR3 runs 16 residues. Trimming left V 3 bases short and J 0 bases short, with 9 bases between. Per the germline V gene, CDR1 is SNHLY and CDR2 is FYNNEI. CDR3 nucleotide sequence: TGTGCCAGCAGTGAGGGACGGAGCTCCTATAATTCACCCCTCCACTTT. Protein product: CASSEGRSSYNSPLHF. The full variable domain, rest sourced from reference TRBV2 and TRBJ1-6, is EPEVTQTPSHQVTQMGQEVILRCVPISNHLYFYWYRQILGQKVEFLVSFYNNEISEKSEIFDDQFSVERPDGSNFTLKIRSTKLEDSAMYFCASSEGRSSYNSPLHFGNGTRLTVT.

The chain is built from TRBV5-4 and TRBJ2-4, with a tentative D call TRBD2 (6 bases). Per germline, CDR1 SGHNT and CDR2 YYREEE (reference sequence). V gave up 4 bases and J gave up 11 bases, with 22 bases separating them. This CDR3 is 15 amino acids long. CDR3 nucleotides: TGTGCCAGCAGCGCGGATACTAGGATAGGGGACTTTCAGTACTTC. It yields the protein CASSADTRIGDFQYF.

The rearrangement links TRBV6-5 to TRBJ1-5; 8 bases agree with TRBD1. Germline V gives CDR1 MNHEY, CDR2 SVGAGI. V gave up 6 bases and J gave up 7 bases; unmatched junction bases: 5. This CDR3 is built from 13 residues. CDR3 in DNA: TGTGCCAGCAGCCGGACAGGGACCCAGCCCCAGCATTTT. It codes for CASSRTGTQPQHF.

The chain links TRBV28 to TRBJ1-2, with D possibly TRBD1 on 6 matching bases. The CDR3 totals 13 residues. Trimming pared 6 bases from V and 1 base from J, leaving 9 bases between. CDR1 is MDHEN, CDR2 SYDVKM, per germline. The CDR3 here is CASSKQGNYGYTF. CDR3 DNA sequence: TGTGCCAGCAGCAAACAGGGTAACTATGGCTACACCTTC.

V gene TRBV9 combines with J gene TRBJ1-3; 7 positions match TRBD1. This CDR3 spans 16 amino acids. Germline loops: CDR1 SGDLS, CDR2 YYNGEE. Losses at the gene ends were 0 bases for V and 2 bases for J; bases not matched to a gene: 5. The CDR3 is CASSVGDGTAGNTIYF. DNA of the CDR3: TGTGCCAGCAGCGTAGGAGACGGGACAGCTGGAAACACCATATATTTT.

As concerns this clone: Other nucleotide sequences from this sample produce the same CDR3. The gene calls are TRBV10-3 and TRBJ2-1; TRBD2 aligns across 10 bases. This CDR3 region has 14 residues. Germline CDR1 reads ENHRY; CDR2 reads SYGVKD. The junction had 3 bases not matched to a gene; V was cut back by 6 bases and J by 4 bases. The CDR3 region has the DNA TGTGCCATCAGAGGGACTAGCGTGTACAATGAGCAGTTCTTC. It translates to CAIRGTSVYNEQFF.

The chain uses TRBV7-2 and TRBJ1-5; tentative D call: TRBD1 (5 bases). Between the trimmed V and J ends, which lost 5 bases and 5 bases, there was a span of 13 bases. CDR1 and CDR2 (germline): SGHTA, FQGNSA. The CDR3 is made up of 14 amino acids. For the CDR3, the DNA is TGTGCCAGCAGCCCCTGGTGGGGCGATCAGCCCCAGCATTTT. Translating it yields CASSPWWGDQPQHF.

The V and J genes are TRBV4-2 and TRBJ1-4, with TRBD1 matching 9 bases. V dropped 4 bases and J dropped 8; count of bases not matched to a gene: 11. The V gene's germline CDR1 is LGHNA and CDR2 YNFKEQ. This CDR3 contains 16 residues. The CDR3 spells CASSPSDRTGEEKLFF. CDR3 sequence (DNA): TGTGCCAGCAGCCCATCAGATAGGACAGGGGAGGAAAAACTGTTTTTT.

J is TRBJ1-2 and V is TRBV7-9, with D uncertain. The CDR3 runs 14 residues. Germline V gives CDR1 SEHNR, CDR2 FQNEAQ (reference sequence). Trimming took 5 bases from V and 1 from J, leaving 11 bases between them. CDR3 loop: CASSPRVLNYGYTF. CDR3 DNA sequence: TGTGCCAGCAGCCCCCGGGTCCTTAACTATGGCTACACCTTC.